These 30 T cell receptor beta chains came from one sample sequenced in a study of blood T cell repertoires in COVID-19. TCRdb's copy holds only in-frame clones and misses some; the assay was immunoSEQ multiplex PCR. This sample carries about 150,000 clones, around 80% of them seen once, and the ten largest clones take roughly 15%. The sequencing sample was made of peripheral blood. The receptors derive from a human donor with acute or convalescent COVID-19. The donor label of this sample is uncertain.

DNA for the CDR3: TGCGCCAGCAGCCCGGGGGATAATTCACCCCTCCACTTT. Translated, it gives CASSPGDNSPLHF. This chain connects TRBV5-1 to TRBJ1-6; D may be TRBD1 (5 bases). CDR3 length: 13 amino acids. Deletions cut 4 bases from V and 5 bases from J, with 7 bases between. The germline gives CDR1 SGHRS, CDR2 YFSETQ. The complete variable domain, with remaining parts taken from reference TRBV5-1 and TRBJ1-6, reads KAGVTQTPRYLIKTRGQQVTLSCSPISGHRSVSWYQQTPGQGLQFLFEYFSETQRNKGNFPGRFSGRQFSNSRSEMNVSTLELGDSALYLCASSPGDNSPLHFGNGTRLTVT.

CDR3: CASSDRLTGELFF. In nucleotides, the CDR3 is TGTGCCAGCAGTGACAGACTAACCGGGGAGCTGTTTTTT. V usage is TRBV25-1 and J usage is TRBJ2-2; tentatively, D is TRBD2 (5 bases). CDR1 and CDR2 from the germline V gene are MGHDK and SYGVNS. V gave up 3 bases and J gave up 5 bases, with 7 bases separating them. The CDR3 has 13 amino acids.

This clone was observed a handful of times. This chain connects TRBV10-1 to TRBJ1-4, with D maybe TRBD1 (5 bases). This CDR3 has 12 amino acids. The V gene's germline CDR1 is WNHNN and CDR2 SYGVQD (reference sequence). V lost 6 bases and J 5 bases, leaving 7 bases between the germline ends. CDR3: CASSPGNEKLFF. The CDR3, as DNA: TGCGCCAGCAGCCCAGGGAATGAAAAACTGTTTTTT.

V gene TRBV19 combines with J gene TRBJ1-1, with TRBD1 matching 7 bases. Unmatched junction bases numbered 11, after V lost 3 bases and J lost 4 bases. The CDR3 loop spans 16 amino acids. Germline V lookup: CDR1 LNHDA, CDR2 SQIVND (reference sequence). Here the CDR3 reads CASSMMTGSGLTEAFF. CDR3 bases: TGTGCCAGTAGTATGATGACAGGGTCAGGTCTCACTGAAGCTTTCTTT.

V usage is TRBV10-3 and J usage is TRBJ1-6, with 11 positions matching TRBD1. Germline V gene data show CDR1 as ENHRY and CDR2 as SYGVKD. J was trimmed by 10 bases and V by 5 bases; bases with no gene match: 4. This CDR3 has 14 amino acids. The CDR3 loop reads CAISRTGGESPLHF. CDR3 bases: TGTGCCATCAGTCGGACAGGGGGCGAGTCACCCCTCCACTTT.

The chain uses TRBV19 and TRBJ1-5; TRBD1 aligns across 8 bases. This CDR3 is 14 amino acids long. Germline CDR1 reads LNHDA; CDR2 reads SQIVND (reference sequence). The trim removed 6 bases at V and 2 bases at J, leaving 3 bases unmatched. CDR3 in amino acids: CASRGQGGNQPQHF. In DNA form, the CDR3 reads TGTGCCAGTAGAGGACAGGGAGGCAATCAGCCCCAGCATTTT.

The rearrangement links TRBV7-9 to TRBJ1-6; 7 nucleotides match TRBD1. In germline, CDR1 is SEHNR, CDR2 FQNEAQ (reference sequence). CDR3 length: 14 amino acids. Germline trimming cut 5 bases from V and 8 bases from J; bases unmatched to any gene: 6. The CDR3 reads CASSLTGDHSPLHF. The CDR3 nucleotides are TGTGCCAGCAGCCTAACAGGGGACCATTCACCCCTCCACTTT.

The chain recombines TRBV12-5 with TRBJ1-1, with D uncertain. This CDR3 has 14 residues. V shed 5 bases and J shed 1 base, with 11 bases lying between them. Germline lookup yields CDR1 LGHNT and CDR2 FRNRAP. CDR3 sequence: CASGPSARNTEAFF. In nucleotides, the CDR3 is TGTGCTAGTGGTCCGTCTGCGAGGAACACTGAAGCTTTCTTT.

The V gene is TRBV7-2, the J gene TRBJ1-2; no definite D call. The CDR3 totals 13 residues. The germline V and J ends were trimmed by 1 base and 1 base, with 4 bases remaining between them. The V gene's germline CDR1 is SGHTA and CDR2 FQGNSA. This CDR3 reads CASSLDNNYGYTF. The CDR3 nucleotides are TGTGCCAGCAGCTTAGACAATAACTATGGCTACACCTTC.

The chain couples TRBV5-1 to TRBJ2-3; the D gene is possibly TRBD2 (7 bases). V lost 4 bases and J 6 bases, leaving 18 bases between the germline ends. Germline values: CDR1 SGHRS, CDR2 YFSETQ. The CDR3 contains 15 residues. In nucleotides, the CDR3 is TGCGCCAGCAGCGGGGGGGCGGGGAGGACGGATACGCAGTATTTT. This gives the protein CASSGGAGRTDTQYF.

The V call is TRBV6-5, the J call TRBJ1-3, with 9 bases aligning to TRBD1. The CDR3 totals 15 residues. The ends lost 7 bases at V and 2 bases at J; junction bases unmatched: 6. The germline gives CDR1 MNHEY, CDR2 SVGAGI. CDR3 sequence (DNA): TGTGCCAGCAACCGGGACAGGGATCCTGGAAACACCATATATTTT. Translation: CASNRDRDPGNTIYF.

The CDR3 DNA sequence: TGTGCCAGCAGCCGGGACTCCTCCTACAATGAGCAGTTCTTC. Amino acids: CASSRDSSYNEQFF. The rearrangement uses TRBV7-2 and TRBJ2-1; D is perhaps TRBD2 (6 bases). Germline V gene data show CDR1 as SGHTA and CDR2 as FQGNSA. The CDR3 length is 14 residues. The germline V and J ends were trimmed by 5 bases and 0 bases, with 8 bases remaining between them.

This clone was observed a few times. This chain joins TRBV10-1 and TRBJ2-7; 8 bases fit TRBD2. Germline trimming cut 4 bases from V and 7 bases from J; bases unmatched to any gene: 3. This CDR3 has 12 residues. Germline CDR1 and CDR2: WNHNN and SYGVQD (reference sequence). The CDR3 protein is CASSAGGREQYF. The CDR3 bases are TGCGCCAGCAGTGCGGGGGGGCGAGAGCAGTACTTC.

CDR3 residues: CASTYRQGQNTIYF. The CDR3 DNA reads as TGTGCCAGCACCTATCGACAGGGACAAAACACCATATATTTT. The rearrangement links TRBV2 to TRBJ1-3; 7 nucleotides match TRBD1. J lost 6 bases, V lost 7 bases, and 9 bases had no gene match. Germline loops: CDR1 SNHLY, CDR2 FYNNEI. The CDR3 length is 14 residues.

J is TRBJ2-3 and V is TRBV13; 8 bases are a match to TRBD2. CDR3 length: 15 amino acids. The V gene's germline CDR1 is PRHDT and CDR2 FYEKMQ (reference sequence). V shed 6 bases, J shed 6 bases, and the junction held 11 bases outside the gene matches. For the CDR3, the DNA is TGTGCCAGCAGTTTTAGGGGGACTAGTCGGGATACGCAGTATTTT. Protein: CASSFRGTSRDTQYF.

This chain joins TRBV10-2 and TRBJ1-3; 8 bases line up with TRBD1. J lost 2 bases, V lost 1 base, and 4 bases had no gene match. CDR1 is WSHSY, CDR2 SAAADI, per germline. This CDR3 has 16 residues. The CDR3: CASSEYQGATGNTIYF. CDR3 coding DNA: TGCGCCAGCAGTGAGTACCAGGGGGCGACTGGAAACACCATATATTTT.

J is TRBJ1-1 and V is TRBV19, with D perhaps TRBD1 (5 bases). This CDR3 contains 12 residues. V was pared by 9 bases and J by 3 bases, with 11 bases between. Germline CDR1 LNHDA, CDR2 SQIVND (reference sequence). CDR3 region: CASRQWDTEAFF. The CDR3 nucleotides read TGTGCCAGCAGACAGTGGGACACTGAAGCTTTCTTT.

The rearrangement links TRBV3-1 (or the pseudogene TRBV3-2) to TRBJ1-5, with D hard to call. This CDR3 comprises 14 residues. The V end lost 6 bases, the J end lost 4 bases, and 13 bases lay between the germline ends. Germline assignment: CDR1 LGHDT and CDR2 YNNKEL (reference sequence). The chain's CDR3 is CASSQYSVNQPQHF. CDR3 nucleotides: TGTGCCAGCAGTCAATATTCGGTTAATCAGCCCCAGCATTTT.

The chain joins TRBV7-2 to TRBJ1-3; 7 positions agree with TRBD1. Germline CDR1 is SGHTA and CDR2 is FQGNSA. J gave up 2 bases and V 5 bases, and 3 bases lay outside the gene matches. CDR3 length: 14 residues. The CDR3 protein is CASSPTGAGNTIYF. The CDR3 nucleotides are TGTGCCAGCAGCCCTACAGGGGCTGGAAACACCATATATTTT.

The rearrangement links TRBV6-7 to TRBJ1-6, with 8 bases aligning to TRBD1. TRBV6-7 is placed among ORFs of uncertain function. This CDR3 has 13 amino acids. The ends lost 6 bases at V and 10 bases at J; junction bases unmatched: 5. The CDR3 protein is CASSPDRVSPLHF. DNA for the CDR3: TGTGCCAGCAGCCCGGACAGGGTCTCACCCCTCCACTTT.

The chain combines TRBV6-5 with TRBJ2-1; TRBD1 matches 9 bases. Per the germline V gene, CDR1 is MNHEY and CDR2 is SVGAGI. This CDR3 spans 15 amino acids. The ends lost 7 bases at V and 4 bases at J; junction bases unmatched: 8. CDR3 nucleotides: TGTGCCAGCAATTCAGCCGGGACAGGGTACAATGAGCAGTTCTTC. Translated: CASNSAGTGYNEQFF.

V is TRBV12-3 or TRBV12-4 and J is TRBJ1-1, with D perhaps matching TRBD1 (5 bases). The V gene lost 6 bases and the J gene lost 0 bases, with 8 bases spanning the gap. This CDR3 comprises 13 residues. CDR3 sequence (DNA): TGTGCCAGCAGAGGGGAGGTGAACACTGAAGCTTTCTTT. This translates into CASRGEVNTEAFF.

The rearrangement uses TRBV23-1 and TRBJ1-3; TRBD1 matches 8 bases. TRBV23-1 is an ORF, and what it does is uncertain. The junction had 12 bases not matched to a gene; V was cut back by 0 bases and J by 2 bases. The CDR3 is 19 amino acids. CDR3 DNA: TGCGCCAGCAGTCAATCTACCCCCCCACAGGGGGAAACTGGAAACACCATATATTTT. Its protein is CASSQSTPPQGETGNTIYF.

The chain recombines TRBV5-1 with TRBJ2-2; possibly TRBD2 for D (6 bases). The CDR3 has 14 amino acids. The germline gives CDR1 SGHRS, CDR2 YFSETQ. V gave up 9 bases and J gave up 5 bases, with 17 bases separating them. This CDR3 reads CATKGRGGTGELFF. The CDR3 region has the DNA TGCGCCACCAAGGGGCGGGGCGGAACCGGGGAGCTGTTTTTT.

The J gene is TRBJ2-7, the V gene TRBV11-2; 9 bases match TRBD1. This CDR3 is built from 15 residues. The ends lost 4 bases at V and 4 bases at J; junction bases unmatched: 8. Germline values: CDR1 SGHAT, CDR2 FQNNGV. Here the CDR3 DNA reads TGTGCCAGCAGCTCATACTCCGGGACAGGGTACGAGCAGTACTTC. Translating gives CASSSYSGTGYEQYF.

This clone appeared a single time. The J gene is TRBJ2-5, the V gene TRBV18; 10 nucleotides line up with TRBD2. V shed 3 bases, J shed 4 bases, and the junction held 14 bases outside the gene matches. The CDR3 extends over 18 amino acids. The V gene's germline CDR1 is KGHSH and CDR2 LQKENI. The CDR3 nucleotides read TGTGCCAGCTCACCTCTAGCGGGGGCCTTGGCATCGCGAGAGACCCAGTACTTC. Its protein product is CASSPLAGALASRETQYF.

The chain employs TRBV11-1 and TRBJ1-4; tentative D call: TRBD1 (5 bases). The V and J ends lost 5 bases and 10 bases respectively, with 17 bases between them. The CDR3 covers 14 residues. Germline CDR1 reads SGHAT; CDR2 reads FQDESV (reference sequence). This CDR3 is CASSQTGVLGKLFF. For the CDR3, the DNA is TGTGCCAGCAGCCAGACGGGGGTTCTTGGAAAACTGTTTTTT.

This chain joins TRBV21-1 and TRBJ1-4. TRBV21-1 is shown as a pseudogene. The CDR3 has 10 residues. CDR3 region: CARAREKLFF. For the CDR3, the DNA is TGTGCAAGAGCACGAGAAAAACTGTTTTTT.

The chain is built from TRBV5-6 and TRBJ1-2; 7 bases fit TRBD1. V lost 4 bases, J lost 1 base, and 4 bases stayed unmatched. The CDR3 extends over 14 amino acids. The germline gives CDR1 SGHDT, CDR2 YYEEEE. The CDR3 DNA reads TGTGCCAGCAGCCAAAGACAGGGTAACTATGGCTACACCTTC. Translation gives CASSQRQGNYGYTF.

The V and J genes are TRBV30 and TRBJ2-5; D possibly corresponds to TRBD2 (6 bases). Trimming took 5 bases from V and 5 from J, leaving 15 bases between them. This CDR3 region has 13 residues. In germline, CDR1 is GTSNPN, CDR2 SVGIG (reference sequence). The CDR3: CAWQYRAGETQYF. The CDR3 DNA is TGTGCCTGGCAATATCGGGCGGGGGAGACCCAGTACTTC.